A single sample gave rise to the 3 T cell receptor beta chains below, sequenced in a study of cytomegalovirus exposure and HLA in healthy donors. Both 60 Vbeta primers and 13 Jbeta primers went into the PCR. Libraries were prepared by immunoSEQ multiplex PCR; TCRdb keeps only in-frame clonotypes and omits some of them. Of over 75,000 clones in the sample, about 76% are singletons; the top ten hold 6.5% to 9%. Sample: PBMCs. Receptor source: a man aged 40-49 years in good health and CMV-seropositive.

This chain joins TRBV11-2 and TRBJ1-1, with 7 bases lining up with TRBD1. From germline, CDR1 is SGHAT and CDR2 FQNNGV. The CDR3 is 13 residues long. V dropped 5 bases and J dropped 8; count of bases not matched to a gene: 8. CDR3 nucleotides: TGTGCCAGCAGCCTAACAGGGGCGTCCGAAGCTTTCTTT. This encodes CASSLTGASEAFF.

V usage is TRBV11-2 and J usage is TRBJ2-3; 7 nucleotides align to TRBD2. The CDR3 covers 14 residues. V trimming: 2 bases; J trimming: 5 bases; junction bases outside the gene matches: 4. Per the germline V gene, CDR1 is SGHAT and CDR2 is FQNNGV. The CDR3 loop is CASSLSTSVDTQYF. The CDR3 DNA reads as TGTGCCAGCAGCTTATCCACTAGCGTAGATACGCAGTATTTT.

This clone was seen only a few times. The J gene is TRBJ2-7, the V gene TRBV2; 12 bases agree with TRBD2. This CDR3 comprises 21 residues. Germline V gene sequence: CDR1 SNHLY, CDR2 FYNNEI. V lost 6 bases and J lost 3; bases outside the gene matches: 24. CDR3 nucleotides: TGTGCCAGCAGCGACGACAGGGGGCAAGCTAGCGGGGGGGCCCGGCGCTACGAGCAGTACTTC. Amino acid sequence: CASSDDRGQASGGARRYEQYF.